This T cell receptor beta chain appears in the sequencing data of a study of cytotoxic CD8 clonotypes in ibrutinib-treated CLL. Study-wide results and limits: Progressing and sustained-remission patients had different sampling times.

CDR1 and CDR2 from the germline V gene are MNHNY and SVGAGI (reference sequence). The CDR3 sequence is 14 residues long. Trimming took 8 bases from V and 8 from J, leaving 18 bases between them. Sequencing used immunoSEQ multiplex PCR; TCRdb keeps in-frame clones, though not all of them. The sample has 120,000 to 150,000 clones, less than 95% seen once. On this clone itself: Antigen: not known.

The sequence derives from a human donor with chronic lymphocytic leukemia. The chain joins TRBV6-6 to TRBJ1-4, with D unclear. Specimen: PBMCs, collected after 12 months of ibrutinib treatment. The CDR3 nucleotides read TGTGCCAGCGAAGGAGGGCCCTCGGGAGAAAAACTGTTTTTT. This codes for CASEGGPSGEKLFF.